Listed here are 32 T cell receptor beta chains from one sample, sequenced in a study of identifying expanded T cells in peripheral blood. The assay was immunoSEQ multiplex PCR, and TCRdb's table has in-frame clones only and misses some. The sample lists more than 75,000 clones, approximately 91% occurring once. The source material was blood. The receptors were gathered from a person between 18 and 75 years old in good health.

The chain employs TRBV18 and TRBJ1-5, with D hard to call. The V gene's germline CDR1 is KGHSH and CDR2 LQKENI. The CDR3 is made up of 16 amino acids. Trimming removed 1 base at V and 0 bases at J, with 10 bases between. The DNA for the CDR3 is TGTGCCAGCTCACCACTCCCTACATTTAGCAATCAGCCCCAGCATTTT. This encodes CASSPLPTFSNQPQHF.

The chain joins TRBV5-5 to TRBJ2-7; unclear D gene. The length of the CDR3 is 13 residues. Trimming removed 5 bases at V and 3 bases at J, with 12 bases between. In germline, CDR1 is SGHKS, CDR2 YYEKEE (reference sequence). The CDR3: CASSWTDLYEQYF. The CDR3 bases are TGTGCCAGCAGTTGGACGGACCTCTACGAGCAGTACTTC.

This clone was observed a handful of times. The chain is built from TRBV10-2 and TRBJ1-2; D is unresolved. Looked up from germline, CDR1 is WSHSY and CDR2 is SAAADI. The V gene lost 5 bases and the J gene lost 8 bases, with 9 bases spanning the gap. The CDR3 is 11 amino acids. As DNA, the CDR3 is TGCGCCAGCAGTTCAGGCGGAGGCTACACCTTC. This sequence encodes CASSSGGGYTF.

The rearrangement joins TRBV7-2 to TRBJ2-7; D uncertain. The CDR3 is made up of 11 amino acids. The germline CDR1 and CDR2 sequences are SGHTA and FQGNSA. Between the trimmed V and J ends, which lost 2 bases and 8 bases, there was a span of 7 bases. CDR3 in DNA: TGTGCCAGCAGCTTATTAGCCAAGCAGTACTTC. Its protein is CASSLLAKQYF. Together with reference TRBV7-2 and TRBJ2-7, the CDR3 gives the full variable domain: GAGVSQSPSNKVTEKGKDVELRCDPISGHTALYWYRQSLGQGLEFLIYFQGNSAPDKSGLPSDRFSAERTGGSVSTLTIQRTQQEDSAVYLCASSLLAKQYFGPGTRLTVT.

The V call is TRBV10-2, the J call TRBJ1-5; 9 nucleotides agree with TRBD1. CDR1 and CDR2 (germline): WSHSY, SAAADI. The CDR3 is made up of 14 amino acids. J was trimmed by 8 bases and V by 5 bases; bases with no gene match: 7. CDR3 amino acids: CASSTGQGFEPQHF. The CDR3 DNA is TGCGCCAGCAGTACGGGACAGGGTTTCGAGCCCCAGCATTTT.

V and J are TRBV30 and TRBJ1-5; 7 nucleotides line up with TRBD1. The CDR3 spans 15 residues. The ends lost 1 base at V and 5 bases at J; junction bases unmatched: 8. CDR1 and CDR2 from the germline V gene are GTSNPN and SVGIG (reference sequence). In nucleotides, the CDR3 is TGTGCCTGGAGTGGGGGCTACAGGGGTGATCAGCCCCAGCATTTT. Amino acid sequence: CAWSGGYRGDQPQHF. The full variable domain, completed using reference TRBV30 and TRBJ1-5, is SQTIHQWPATLVQPVGSPLSLECTVEGTSNPNLYWYRQAAGRGLQLLFYSVGIGQISSEVPQNLSASRPQDRQFILSSKKLLLSDSGFYLCAWSGGYRGDQPQHFGDGTRLSIL.

This chain links TRBV7-6 with TRBJ1-6, with TRBD1 matching over 7 bases. Germline V gene lookup returns CDR1 SGHVS and CDR2 FNYEAQ. V shed 2 bases, J shed 0 bases, and the junction held 10 bases outside the gene matches. There are 19 residues in the CDR3. In nucleotides, the CDR3 is TGTGCCAGCAGCTTAATAGAACAGGGGCGGAGCTCCTATAATTCACCCCTCCACTTT. It encodes CASSLIEQGRSSYNSPLHF.

This rearrangement joins TRBV5-1 to TRBJ2-5; TRBD2 is a possible D gene (5 bases). V was shortened by 0 bases and J by 2 bases, with 8 bases between the two germline ends. Germline V gene sequence: CDR1 SGHRS, CDR2 YFSETQ. This CDR3 region has 14 residues. The CDR3 is CASSLERGQETQYF. The CDR3 DNA reads as TGCGCCAGCAGCTTGGAACGGGGTCAAGAGACCCAGTACTTC.

To note about this clone: At the DNA level, this CDR3 is encoded by other sequences in the same sample as well. This chain connects TRBV4-3 to TRBJ1-2; TRBD1 matches 9 bases. This CDR3 is built from 15 residues. Trimming cost V 1 base and J 2 bases; bases outside gene matches: 2. Germline CDR1 is LGHNA and CDR2 is YSLEER. CDR3 protein: CASSQVQGANYGYTF. CDR3 DNA: TGCGCCAGCAGCCAAGTACAGGGGGCGAACTATGGCTACACCTTC.

Only a few counts were recorded for this clone. The junction departs from the called germline gene at one end, perhaps through a read error. V and J are TRBV29-1 and TRBJ1-2, with D maybe TRBD1 (5 bases). CDR3 length: 8 residues. Per germline, CDR1 SQVTM and CDR2 ANQGSEA. The CDR3 DNA reads TGCAGCGTTGAGCAGGGCCAATTC. Its translation is CSVEQGQF.

This clone has a single count. The chain links TRBV9 to TRBJ1-1; D gene unclear. In germline, CDR1 is SGDLS, CDR2 YYNGEE. This CDR3 is 13 amino acids long. The ends were cut back, 2 bases at V and 4 bases at J, with 9 bases in the middle. The CDR3 DNA is TGTGCCAGCAGCGTGGGCGGGCTCACTGAAGCTTTCTTT. This codes for CASSVGGLTEAFF.

The chain couples TRBV5-6 to TRBJ2-7; tentative D call: TRBD2 (5 bases). V shed 4 bases and J shed 3 bases, with 14 bases lying between them. CDR1 SGHDT and CDR2 YYEEEE come from the germline V gene. The CDR3 sequence is 14 residues long. CDR3: CASSPREFDYEQYF. The CDR3 nucleotides are TGTGCCAGCAGCCCCCGGGAATTCGACTACGAGCAGTACTTC.

V and J are TRBV9 and TRBJ2-5, with a possible D match to TRBD2 (6 bases). Per the germline V gene, CDR1 is SGDLS and CDR2 is YYNGEE. The V gene lost 0 bases and the J gene lost 5 bases, with 17 bases spanning the gap. This CDR3 contains 16 residues. CDR3 in amino acids: CASSVVEGVGTETQYF. DNA of the CDR3: TGTGCCAGCAGCGTAGTGGAGGGAGTGGGTACGGAGACCCAGTACTTC. The whole variable domain, remainder taken from reference TRBV9 and TRBJ2-5, is DSGVTQTPKHLITATGQRVTLRCSPRSGDLSVYWYQQSLDQGLQFLIQYYNGEERAKGNILERFSAQQFPDLHSELNLSSLELGDSALYFCASSVVEGVGTETQYFGPGTRLLVL.

The chain carries TRBV11-1 and TRBJ2-7; perhaps TRBD2 as D (5 bases). Trimming pared 0 bases from V and 2 bases from J, leaving 8 bases between. Germline V gene lookup returns CDR1 SGHAT and CDR2 FQDESV (reference sequence). The length of the CDR3 is 14 residues. CDR3 sequence: CASSLARTAYEQYF. The CDR3 region has the DNA TGTGCCAGCAGCTTAGCACGGACTGCCTACGAGCAGTACTTC.

The chain links TRBV5-6 to TRBJ2-1; maybe TRBD1 (5 bases). V lost 4 bases and J lost 3, with 11 bases in between. CDR1 and CDR2 (germline): SGHDT, YYEEEE. The CDR3 runs 14 residues. For the CDR3, the DNA is TGTGCCAGCAGCCGCTCTAGGGGCTACAATGAGCAGTTCTTC. Protein: CASSRSRGYNEQFF. The whole variable domain, remainder taken from reference TRBV5-6 and TRBJ2-1, is DAGVTQSPTHLIKTRGQQVTLRCSPKSGHDTVSWYQQALGQGPQFIFQYYEEEERQRGNFPDRFSGHQFPNYSSELNVNALLLGDSALYLCASSRSRGYNEQFFGPGTRLTVL.

The chain combines TRBV27 with TRBJ1-1; D unclear. Germline CDR1 and CDR2: MNHEY and SMNVEV (reference sequence). V lost 0 bases and J lost 4, with 6 bases in between. The CDR3 sequence is 13 residues long. CDR3 residues: CASSLSRITEAFF. Written as DNA, the CDR3 is TGTGCCAGCAGTTTATCGAGAATCACTGAAGCTTTCTTT.

V and J are TRBV4-1 and TRBJ2-3; no firm D call. The germline CDR1 and CDR2 sequences are MGHRA and YSYEKL. The CDR3 extends over 14 amino acids. Between the trimmed V and J ends, which lost 1 base and 6 bases, there was a span of 11 bases. CDR3: CASSQVQLSDTQYF. The CDR3 nucleotides are TGCGCCAGCAGCCAAGTTCAGTTATCGGATACGCAGTATTTT.

The chain joins TRBV2 to TRBJ1-2; 7 positions match TRBD1. The CDR3 has 13 residues. V dropped 1 base and J dropped 7; count of bases not matched to a gene: 3. Germline-derived CDR1 and CDR2 are SNHLY and FYNNEI. In DNA form, the CDR3 reads TGTGCCAGCAGTGAAGAACAGGGGAGTGGCTACACCTTC. Protein sequence: CASSEEQGSGYTF.

CDR3 in amino acids: CAISGGMEETQYF. DNA of the CDR3: TGTGCCATCAGTGGAGGGATGGAAGAGACCCAGTACTTC. The genes are TRBV10-3 and TRBJ2-5; a possible D gene is TRBD2 (5 bases). Trimming pared 4 bases from V and 3 bases from J, leaving 9 bases between. The V gene's germline CDR1 is ENHRY and CDR2 SYGVKD. The length of the CDR3 is 13 residues.

This sequence joins TRBV7-9 and TRBJ2-7, with TRBD2 identical over 11 bases. CDR1 and CDR2 (germline): SEHNR, FQNEAQ (reference sequence). The CDR3 sequence is 16 residues long. Trimming took 8 bases from V and 2 from J; bases not matched to a gene: 11. The CDR3 DNA sequence: TGTGCCAGCGGGGGTCGGGCTAGCGGGAGGACCTACGAGCAGTACTTC. This encodes CASGGRASGRTYEQYF.

The rearrangement uses TRBV28 and TRBJ2-7, with D uncertain. Germline lookup yields CDR1 MDHEN and CDR2 SYDVKM. The CDR3 runs 13 residues. Trimming cost V 2 bases and J 3 bases, with 8 bases left between them. This chain's CDR3 is CASSLPTNYEQYF. In nucleotides, the CDR3 is TGTGCCAGCAGTTTACCGACAAACTACGAGCAGTACTTC.

The chain has TRBV6-5 and TRBJ2-7, with TRBD2 matching 9 bases. The germline V gene encodes CDR1 MNHEY and CDR2 SVGAGI. This CDR3 is built from 15 residues. The V gene end was trimmed by 8 bases and the J gene end by 0 bases; junction bases not matched to a gene: 8. CDR3 nucleotides: TGTGCCAGCCGAAGGGGCGGGGGGGGCTCCTACGAGCAGTACTTC. This translates into CASRRGGGGSYEQYF.

The V gene is TRBV4-2, the J gene TRBJ2-7; 8 bases match TRBD2. The germline CDR1 and CDR2 sequences are LGHNA and YNFKEQ. V shed 4 bases, J shed 5 bases, and the junction held 7 bases outside the gene matches. CDR3 length equals 14 residues. This CDR3 is CASSRTGTRDEQYF. The CDR3 nucleotides read TGTGCCAGCAGCCGAACCGGGACTAGGGACGAGCAGTACTTC.

This chain joins TRBV19 and TRBJ2-2; 7 nucleotides agree with TRBD2. In germline, CDR1 is LNHDA, CDR2 SQIVND (reference sequence). CDR3 length equals 16 residues. The V and J ends lost 3 bases and 3 bases, in that order; junction bases with no gene match: 7. The CDR3 DNA follows: TGTGCCAGTAGTATCACAGCGGGGTATGACACCGGGGAGCTGTTTTTT. Translation: CASSITAGYDTGELFF. The variable domain in full, completed from reference TRBV19 and TRBJ2-2, reads DGGITQSPKYLFRKEGQNVTLSCEQNLNHDAMYWYRQDPGQGLRLIYYSQIVNDFQKGDIAEGYSVSREKKESFPLTVTSAQKNPTAFYLCASSITAGYDTGELFFGEGSRLTVL.

This rearrangement joins TRBV6-5 to TRBJ2-1, with D possibly called TRBD1 or TRBD2 (7 bases each). CDR1 is MNHEY and CDR2 is SVGAGI in the germline V gene. V was shortened by 6 bases and J by 8 bases, with 17 bases between the two germline ends. There are 14 residues in the CDR3. Written as DNA, the CDR3 is TGTGCCAGCAGCCAAAGGGGAGGGGGCGATGAGCAGTTCTTC. Protein sequence: CASSQRGGGDEQFF.

The rearrangement uses TRBV10-3 and TRBJ2-3; D assignment may be TRBD1 or TRBD2 (5 bases each). Germline CDR1 is ENHRY and CDR2 is SYGVKD. V was trimmed by 5 bases and J by 4 bases, leaving 19 bases between them. This CDR3 has 16 residues. The CDR3 DNA follows: TGTGCCATCAGTCTCTCCGGGCCTGGGGGAGCAGATACGCAGTATTTT. It translates to CAISLSGPGGADTQYF.

The chain recombines TRBV30 with TRBJ1-1, with unresolved D. CDR1 and CDR2 from the germline V gene are GTSNPN and SVGIG (reference sequence). The CDR3 is made up of 16 amino acids. V lost 0 bases and J 1 base, leaving 15 bases between the germline ends. CDR3 sequence reads: CAWSVIPGTGNTEAFF. In DNA form, the CDR3 reads TGTGCCTGGAGTGTAATCCCAGGCACCGGGAACACTGAAGCTTTCTTT.

CDR3 bases: TGTGCCAGCAGCCCGAGGACCCTTAACTATGGCTACACCTTC. Amino acids: CASSPRTLNYGYTF. The chain couples TRBV27 to TRBJ1-2; D is unresolved. The CDR3 has 14 amino acids. V lost 6 bases and J 1 base, leaving 12 bases between the germline ends. CDR1 MNHEY and CDR2 SMNVEV come from the germline V gene (reference sequence).

The rearrangement links TRBV30 to TRBJ2-3; no firm D call. This CDR3 spans 12 amino acids. Germline CDR1 is GTSNPN and CDR2 is SVGIG (reference sequence). V was shortened by 5 bases and J by 0 bases, with 6 bases between the two germline ends. Here the CDR3 DNA reads TGTGCCTGGCAATCGAGCACAGATACGCAGTATTTT. It codes for CAWQSSTDTQYF. The full variable domain, in which reference TRBV30 and TRBJ2-3 provide the parts outside the CDR3, is SQTIHQWPATLVQPVGSPLSLECTVEGTSNPNLYWYRQAAGRGLQLLFYSVGIGQISSEVPQNLSASRPQDRQFILSSKKLLLSDSGFYLCAWQSSTDTQYFGPGTRLTVL.

The rearrangement joins TRBV5-3 to TRBJ1-4, with 8 nucleotides matching TRBD1. TRBV5-3 carries the ORF label, with uncertain function. Trimming removed 4 bases from V and 7 bases from J; junction bases left unmatched: 18. The CDR3 sequence is 18 residues long. The CDR3: CARSPYDRGERYLEKLFF. The CDR3 DNA sequence: TGTGCCAGAAGCCCTTATGACAGGGGAGAACGGTACCTTGAAAAACTGTTTTTT.

This chain joins TRBV18 and TRBJ2-3, with D perhaps matching TRBD2 (6 bases). This CDR3 is built from 14 residues. The germline V gene has CDR1 KGHSH and CDR2 LQKENI. Between the trimmed V and J ends, which lost 6 bases and 0 bases, there was a span of 10 bases. In DNA, the CDR3 is TGTGCCAGCTCCCGGAGGGAAAGCACAGATACGCAGTATTTT. Translation gives CASSRRESTDTQYF.

Worth noting for this clone: Other DNA sequences in the same sample also yield this CDR3. The rearrangement joins TRBV4-1 to TRBJ1-5; D is undetermined. Germline assignment: CDR1 MGHRA and CDR2 YSYEKL. The V gene lost 1 base and the J gene lost 5 bases, with 6 bases spanning the gap. CDR3 size: 13 residues. CDR3 protein: CASSQGGDQPQHF. CDR3 bases: TGCGCCAGCAGCCAAGGAGGCGATCAGCCCCAGCATTTT.